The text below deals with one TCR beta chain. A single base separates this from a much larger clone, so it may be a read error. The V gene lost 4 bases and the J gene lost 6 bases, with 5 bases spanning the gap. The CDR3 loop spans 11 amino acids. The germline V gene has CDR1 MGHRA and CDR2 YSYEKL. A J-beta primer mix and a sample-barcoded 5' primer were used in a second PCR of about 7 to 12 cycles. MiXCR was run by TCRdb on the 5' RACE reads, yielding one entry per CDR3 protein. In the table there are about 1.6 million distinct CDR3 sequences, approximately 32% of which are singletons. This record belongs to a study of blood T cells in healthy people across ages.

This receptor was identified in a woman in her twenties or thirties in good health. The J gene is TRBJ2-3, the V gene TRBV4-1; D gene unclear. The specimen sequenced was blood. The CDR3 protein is CASSPMDTQYF. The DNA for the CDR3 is TGCGCCAGCAGCCCGATGGATACGCAGTATTTT.